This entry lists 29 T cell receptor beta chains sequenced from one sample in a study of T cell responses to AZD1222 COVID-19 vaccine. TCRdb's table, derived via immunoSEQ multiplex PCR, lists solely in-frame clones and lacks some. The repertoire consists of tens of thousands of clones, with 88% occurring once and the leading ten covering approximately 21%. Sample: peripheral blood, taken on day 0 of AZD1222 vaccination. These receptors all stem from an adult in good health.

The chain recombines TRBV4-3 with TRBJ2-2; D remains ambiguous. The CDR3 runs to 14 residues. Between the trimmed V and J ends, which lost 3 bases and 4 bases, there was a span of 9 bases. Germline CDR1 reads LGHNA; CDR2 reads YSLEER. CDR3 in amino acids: CASSHGFGTGELFF. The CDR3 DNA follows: TGCGCCAGCAGCCACGGTTTTGGCACCGGGGAGCTGTTTTTT.

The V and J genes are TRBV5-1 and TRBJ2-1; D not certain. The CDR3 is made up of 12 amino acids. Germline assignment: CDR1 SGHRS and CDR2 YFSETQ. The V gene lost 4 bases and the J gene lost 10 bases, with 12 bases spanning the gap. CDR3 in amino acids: CASSPTDWEQFF. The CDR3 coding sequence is TGCGCCAGCAGCCCAACAGACTGGGAGCAGTTCTTC.

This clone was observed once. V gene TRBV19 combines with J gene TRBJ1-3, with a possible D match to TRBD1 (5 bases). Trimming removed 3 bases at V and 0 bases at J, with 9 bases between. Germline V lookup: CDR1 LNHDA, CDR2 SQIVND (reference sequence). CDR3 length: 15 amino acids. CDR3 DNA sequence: TGTGCCAGTAGTATGGCAGGGTACTCTGGAAACACCATATATTTT. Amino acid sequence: CASSMAGYSGNTIYF.

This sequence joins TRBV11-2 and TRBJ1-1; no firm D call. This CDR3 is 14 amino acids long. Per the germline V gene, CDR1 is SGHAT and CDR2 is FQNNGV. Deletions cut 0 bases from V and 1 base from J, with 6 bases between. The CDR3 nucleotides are TGTGCCAGCAGCTTAGAAAATGGGAACACTGAAGCTTTCTTT. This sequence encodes CASSLENGNTEAFF. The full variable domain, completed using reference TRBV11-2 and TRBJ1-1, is EAGVAQSPRYKIIEKRQSVAFWCNPISGHATLYWYQQILGQGPKLLIQFQNNGVVDDSQLPKDRFSAERLKGVDSTLKIQPAKLEDSAVYLCASSLENGNTEAFFGQGTRLTVV.

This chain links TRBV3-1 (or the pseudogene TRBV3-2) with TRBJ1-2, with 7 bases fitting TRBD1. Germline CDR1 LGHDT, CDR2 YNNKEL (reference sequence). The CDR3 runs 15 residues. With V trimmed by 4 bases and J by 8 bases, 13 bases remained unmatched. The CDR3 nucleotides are TGTGCCAGCAGCCTCGGGACAGTCCCTCCGGGGGGCTACACCTTC. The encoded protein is CASSLGTVPPGGYTF.

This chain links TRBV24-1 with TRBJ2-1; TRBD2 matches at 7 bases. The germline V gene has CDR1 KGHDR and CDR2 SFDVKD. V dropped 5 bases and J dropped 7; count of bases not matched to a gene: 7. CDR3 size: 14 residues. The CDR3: CATSGRGSGNEQFF. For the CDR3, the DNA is TGTGCCACCAGTGGACGCGGGAGCGGAAATGAGCAGTTCTTC.

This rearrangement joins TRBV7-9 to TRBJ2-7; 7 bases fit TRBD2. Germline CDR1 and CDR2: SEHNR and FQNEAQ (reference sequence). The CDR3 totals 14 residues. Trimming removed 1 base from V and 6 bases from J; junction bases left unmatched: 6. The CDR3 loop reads CASSLGTSRPEQYF. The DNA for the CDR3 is TGTGCCAGCAGCTTAGGGACTAGTCGCCCCGAGCAGTACTTC.

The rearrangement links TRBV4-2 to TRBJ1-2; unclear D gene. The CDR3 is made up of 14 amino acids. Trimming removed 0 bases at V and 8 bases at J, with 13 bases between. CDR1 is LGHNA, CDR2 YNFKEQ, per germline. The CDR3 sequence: CASSQDPSKGGYTF. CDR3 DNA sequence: TGTGCCAGCAGCCAAGACCCCAGTAAGGGAGGCTACACCTTC.

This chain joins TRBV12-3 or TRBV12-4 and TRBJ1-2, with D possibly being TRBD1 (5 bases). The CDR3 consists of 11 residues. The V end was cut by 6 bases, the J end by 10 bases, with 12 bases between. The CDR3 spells CASSRGASYTF. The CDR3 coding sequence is TGTGCCAGCAGCCGCGGGGCTTCCTACACCTTC.

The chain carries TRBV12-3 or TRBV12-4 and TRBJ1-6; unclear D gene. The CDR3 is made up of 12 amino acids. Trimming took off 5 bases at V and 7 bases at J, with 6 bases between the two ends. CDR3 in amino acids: CASSNLNSPLHF. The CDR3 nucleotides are TGTGCCAGCAGTAACCTCAATTCACCCCTCCACTTT.

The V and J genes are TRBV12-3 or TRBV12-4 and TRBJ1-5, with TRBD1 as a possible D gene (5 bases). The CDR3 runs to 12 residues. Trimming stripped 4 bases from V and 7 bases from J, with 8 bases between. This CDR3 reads CASSWGKQPQHF. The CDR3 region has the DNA TGTGCCAGCAGTTGGGGGAAACAGCCCCAGCATTTT.

The CDR3 DNA reads TGCGCCAGCAGCTTGGGGGACCGTAGCAATCAGCCCCAGCATTTT. Protein product: CASSLGDRSNQPQHF. This chain uses TRBV5-1 with TRBJ1-5, with D possibly being TRBD1 (5 bases). CDR3 length: 15 amino acids. Trimming took 0 bases from V and 0 from J, leaving 7 bases between them. CDR1 is SGHRS, CDR2 YFSETQ, per germline.

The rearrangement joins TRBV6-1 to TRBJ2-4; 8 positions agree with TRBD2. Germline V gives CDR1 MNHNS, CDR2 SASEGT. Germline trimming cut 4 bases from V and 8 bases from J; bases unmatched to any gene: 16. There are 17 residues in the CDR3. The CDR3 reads CASSGPVGGVPTYIQYF. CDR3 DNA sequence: TGTGCCAGCAGTGGGCCAGTCGGGGGGGTCCCTACGTACATTCAGTACTTC.

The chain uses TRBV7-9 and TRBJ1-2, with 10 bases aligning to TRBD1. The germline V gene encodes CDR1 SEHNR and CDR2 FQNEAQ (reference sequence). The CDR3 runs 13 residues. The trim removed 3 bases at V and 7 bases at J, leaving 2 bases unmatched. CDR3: CASSFWDRGGYTF. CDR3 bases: TGTGCCAGCAGCTTCTGGGACAGGGGTGGCTACACCTTC.

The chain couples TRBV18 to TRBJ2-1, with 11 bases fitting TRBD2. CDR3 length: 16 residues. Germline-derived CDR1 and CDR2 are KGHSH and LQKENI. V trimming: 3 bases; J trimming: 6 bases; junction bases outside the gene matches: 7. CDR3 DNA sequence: TGTGCCAGCTCACCTGCCGGGACTAGCGGTTTCAATGAGCAGTTCTTC. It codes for CASSPAGTSGFNEQFF.

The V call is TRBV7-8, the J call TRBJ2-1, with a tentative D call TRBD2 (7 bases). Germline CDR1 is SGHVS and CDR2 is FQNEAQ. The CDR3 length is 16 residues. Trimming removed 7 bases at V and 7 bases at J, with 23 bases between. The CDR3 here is CASIRGAHLRGNEQFF. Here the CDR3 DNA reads TGTGCCAGCATCCGGGGGGCTCACCTAAGGGGTAATGAGCAGTTCTTC.

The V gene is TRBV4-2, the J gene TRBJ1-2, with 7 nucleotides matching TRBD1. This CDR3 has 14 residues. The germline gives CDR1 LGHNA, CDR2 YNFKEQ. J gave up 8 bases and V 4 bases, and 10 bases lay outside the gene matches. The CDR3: CASSRQGTVRGYTF. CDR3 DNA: TGTGCCAGCAGCCGACAAGGGACAGTTAGGGGCTACACCTTC.

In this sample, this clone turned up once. This CDR3 is CASSERNEKLFF. DNA of the CDR3: TGTGCCAGCAGTGAAAGGAATGAAAAACTGTTTTTT. J is TRBJ1-4 and V is TRBV6-1, with no clear D. This CDR3 has 12 residues. Germline V lookup: CDR1 MNHNS, CDR2 SASEGT. V lost 2 bases to trimming and J lost 5 bases, with 3 bases between them.

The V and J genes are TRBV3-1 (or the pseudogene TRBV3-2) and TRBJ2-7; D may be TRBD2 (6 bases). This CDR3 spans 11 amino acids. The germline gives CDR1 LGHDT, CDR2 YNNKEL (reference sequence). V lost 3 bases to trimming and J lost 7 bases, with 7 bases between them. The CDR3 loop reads CASSQGGEQYF. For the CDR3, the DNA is TGTGCCAGCAGCCAGGGGGGAGAGCAGTACTTC.

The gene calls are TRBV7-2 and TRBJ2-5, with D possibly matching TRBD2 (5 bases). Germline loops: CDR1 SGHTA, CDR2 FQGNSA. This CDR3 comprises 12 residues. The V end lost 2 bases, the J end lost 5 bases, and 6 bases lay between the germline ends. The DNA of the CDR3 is TGTGCCAGCAGCTTATGGGAGGAGACCCAGTACTTC. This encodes CASSLWEETQYF.

CDR3 residues: CASSLGHPGRQPQHF. The CDR3 bases are TGTGCCAGCAGTTTAGGGCACCCAGGCAGACAGCCCCAGCATTTT. The chain recombines TRBV28 with TRBJ1-5; no clear D. CDR3 length: 15 amino acids. Germline lookup yields CDR1 MDHEN and CDR2 SYDVKM. The V and J ends lost 2 bases and 7 bases respectively, with 15 bases between them.

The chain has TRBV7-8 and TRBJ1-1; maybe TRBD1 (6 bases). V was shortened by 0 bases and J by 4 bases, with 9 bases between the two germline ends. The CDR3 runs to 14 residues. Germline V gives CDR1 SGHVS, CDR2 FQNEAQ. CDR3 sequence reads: CASSLAQGVTEAFF. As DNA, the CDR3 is TGTGCCAGCAGCTTAGCACAGGGTGTCACTGAAGCTTTCTTT.

For the CDR3, the DNA is TGTGCCAGCTCACCACCGAAAGGGTCTTCCCCGGAGGGTGAAAAACTGTTTTTT. Translating it yields CASSPPKGSSPEGEKLFF. The chain is built from TRBV18 and TRBJ1-4; D not resolved. The V gene's germline CDR1 is KGHSH and CDR2 LQKENI. The CDR3 loop spans 18 amino acids. Trimming left V 0 bases short and J 7 bases short, with 21 bases between.

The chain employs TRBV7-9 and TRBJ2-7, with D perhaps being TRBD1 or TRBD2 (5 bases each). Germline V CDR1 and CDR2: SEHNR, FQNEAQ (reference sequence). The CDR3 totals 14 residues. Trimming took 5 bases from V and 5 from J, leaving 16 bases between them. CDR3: CASSALGDPDEQYF. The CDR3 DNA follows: TGTGCCAGCAGCGCCCTCGGGGACCCCGACGAGCAGTACTTC.

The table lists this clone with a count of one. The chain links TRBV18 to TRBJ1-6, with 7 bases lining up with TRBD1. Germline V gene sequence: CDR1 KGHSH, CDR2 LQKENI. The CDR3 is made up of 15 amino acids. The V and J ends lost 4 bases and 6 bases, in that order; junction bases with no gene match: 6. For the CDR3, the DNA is TGTGCCAGCTCACGCGACAGACAGGGTAATTCACCCCTCCACTTT. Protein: CASSRDRQGNSPLHF.

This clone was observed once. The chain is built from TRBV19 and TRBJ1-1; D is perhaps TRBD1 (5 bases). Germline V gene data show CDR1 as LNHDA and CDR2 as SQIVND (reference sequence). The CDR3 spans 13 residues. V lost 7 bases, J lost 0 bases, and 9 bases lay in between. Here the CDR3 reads CASKGQLNTEAFF. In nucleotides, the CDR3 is TGTGCCAGTAAAGGACAATTGAACACTGAAGCTTTCTTT. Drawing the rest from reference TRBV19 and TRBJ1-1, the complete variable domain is DGGITQSPKYLFRKEGQNVTLSCEQNLNHDAMYWYRQDPGQGLRLIYYSQIVNDFQKGDIAEGYSVSREKKESFPLTVTSAQKNPTAFYLCASKGQLNTEAFFGQGTRLTVV.

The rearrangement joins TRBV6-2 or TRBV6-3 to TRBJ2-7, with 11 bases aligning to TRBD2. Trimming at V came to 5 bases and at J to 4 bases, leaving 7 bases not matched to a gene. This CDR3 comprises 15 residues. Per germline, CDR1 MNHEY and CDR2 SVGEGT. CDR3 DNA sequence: TGTGCCAGCAGTGGTCCTAGCGGGGGGCTGTACGAGCAGTACTTC. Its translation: CASSGPSGGLYEQYF.

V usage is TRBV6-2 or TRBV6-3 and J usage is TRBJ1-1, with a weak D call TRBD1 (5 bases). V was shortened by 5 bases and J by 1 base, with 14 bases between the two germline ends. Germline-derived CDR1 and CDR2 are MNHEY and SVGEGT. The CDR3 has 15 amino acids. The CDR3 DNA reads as TGTGCCAGCAGTCGACTCGGGGCTCAGAACACTGAAGCTTTCTTT. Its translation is CASSRLGAQNTEAFF.

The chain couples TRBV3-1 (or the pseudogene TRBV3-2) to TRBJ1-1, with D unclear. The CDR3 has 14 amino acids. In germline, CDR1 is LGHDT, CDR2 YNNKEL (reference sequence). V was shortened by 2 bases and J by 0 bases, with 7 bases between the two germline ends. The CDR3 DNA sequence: TGTGCCAGCAGCCAAAGTACTGTGAACACTGAAGCTTTCTTT. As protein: CASSQSTVNTEAFF.